This T cell receptor beta chain was recovered during a study of identical twins (dated by TCRdb to the mid-2010s). As for the study more broadly: TCR alpha and beta repertoires from monozygotic twins, unrelated adults of various ages and cord blood were deep-sequenced to test whether fetal clonotypes persist. To rule out contamination, replicate twin experiments were performed at different times with different library preparation protocols.

Only healthy Caucasian donors were included. Three pairs of female monozygotic twins, all aged about 18 to 30 years, were included in the twin cohort. CD4+ and CD8+ T cell populations were isolated with positive isolation kits from Invitrogen. Libraries were built with 5' RACE. Instrument on record: Illumina HiSeq 2000. A universal primer binding site was added through template switching, and the final cDNA carried a unique molecular identifier so that TCR cDNA molecules could be counted accurately. Specific primers in the conserved constant-segment region were used to synthesize first-strand cDNA for TCR alpha and beta chains. To control for contamination, every cDNA library carried two barcodes: a SMART-Mk sample barcode plus Illumina barcodes. TruSeq adapter sequences, together with Illumina sample barcodes, were added in two successive PCR steps. Sequencing of the TCR alpha and beta cDNA libraries was done on the Illumina HiSeq platform using custom primers. Under the source paper's analysis protocol: Unique molecular identifiers were extracted from raw reads with MiGEC, and CDR3 positions were determined with MiXCR. Recombination models were inferred per individual with the repgenHMM and IGoR tools using an EM algorithm. The tcR package in R was used for shared clonotype analysis, with sharing normalized by the product of cloneset sizes. To study raw recombination without the effects of thymic and clonal selection, out-of-frame nonproductive sequences were analyzed. Clones were called with MiXCR by TCRdb after fastp trimmed the public reads at Q25, and only in-frame beta chains were retained. For every CDR3 protein sequence, its rows merge into one entry that carries the most common genes and DNA. TCRdb's processing, not the study's, gives the V and J calls here. Recorded for this sample are about 460,000 distinct CDR3 sequences; 11% to 15% of them occurred a single time. The top ten hold over 0.5% of the sample.

Overall study outcomes, separate from this receptor: Conclusions relied on cross-sectional statistical analysis, since the same donors could not be followed over many years. Compared with coincidental sharing between unrelated individuals, out-of-frame TCR alpha sequences shared between twins had an excess of sequences with low generation probability. The excess sharing between twins in beta out-of-frame sequences was weaker because fewer shared sequences reduced the signal-to-noise ratio. Zero-insertion analyses could be partly confounded by invariant T cells such as MAIT and iNKT, although diverse VJ usage argued against such confounding for most clonotypes. Abundant cord blood beta clonotypes had fewer insertions, young adult naive repertoires showed a similar but weaker trend, and memory repertoires showed no such trend. In monozygotic twins, recombination models systematically underestimated out-of-frame TCR alpha sharing, but the models matched the sharing seen between unrelated individuals.

CDR3 length: 16 amino acids, cysteine to phenylalanine. The sequence is cut down to CDR3 DNA, 48 bases in frame from base 1. V and J lose 2 bases and 6 bases, and a span of 17 bases separates them. This clonotype was picked up a small number of times. The antigen this receptor binds is unknown. Within one base of it there is no much larger clone, and no base qualities were kept. The sample was also reused in another study, on yellow fever vaccine responses in identical twins. Drawing on the second study: The authors reported that the T cell response to vaccination in identical twins appeared partly convergent and partly personalized. The study precisely tracked vaccine-responding T cell clones in identical twins.

The source of this sequence is a woman younger than 35 in good health. The receptor chain draws on TRBV12-3 or TRBV12-4 and TRBJ1-5; too little of a D gene remains to name it. Input material: CD4+ T cells sorted from blood. For the CDR3, the sequence is CASSLKVGPAGQPQHF. The nucleotides are TGTGCCAGCAGTTTAAAGGTAGGCCCAGCCGGTCAGCCCCAGCATTTT.